This TCR beta chain comes out of a study of Ad26.COV2.S vaccination and SARS-CoV-2 variants. Sequencing was performed with immunoSEQ multiplex PCR; in TCRdb, only in-frame clones are kept and a portion is missing. This sample yields around 450,000 clones, of which roughly 88% are seen a single time; about 3.5% belongs to the top ten. Indicated treatment: around 19 received Ad26.COV2.S at low or high dose, single or two shots; roughly five received placebo; per-sample allocation not given. Following the first vaccine or placebo injection, samples were taken on day 63. V shed 3 bases and J shed 2 bases, with 19 bases lying between them. CDR3 length: 17 amino acids. The germline CDR1 and CDR2 sequences are MRHNA and SNTAGT.

V usage is TRBV6-4 and J usage is TRBJ1-2; possibly TRBD1 for D (5 bases). This sequence originates from a person aged 18-60 years who received the Ad26.COV2.S COVID-19 vaccine or a placebo. Sequenced material: peripheral blood, taken in a trial of Ad26.COV2.S vaccine versus placebo. CDR3 sequence reads: CASSEYPPGRSNYGYTF. CDR3 nucleotides: TGTGCCAGCAGTGAGTATCCGCCGGGACGTTCGAACTATGGCTACACCTTC.